The TCR beta chain described here comes from a study of cytomegalovirus exposure and HLA in healthy donors. Turning to the study itself: In a later analysis, the 90 to 150 validation repertoires were reported to have used the same platform as the approximately 670 first-cohort repertoires.

Of note for this clone: Its specificity is not known.

Study-wide points: In a later analysis, first-cohort TCR clusters were found to tend to co-occur in the approximately 120 validation repertoires.

Sequenced by immunoSEQ multiplex PCR; TCRdb stores in-frame clones only, minus some. Of 250,000 to 350,000 clones in the sample, just over 85% were seen once. The CDR3 extends over 16 amino acids. Germline V gene sequence: CDR1 LNHNV, CDR2 YYDKDF (reference sequence). Trimming shortened V by 4 bases and J by 1 base, and 16 bases separated the two germline ends. The sequenced sample consisted of PBMCs. The chain couples TRBV15 to TRBJ1-1; a possible D gene is TRBD1 (6 bases). This receptor was taken from a woman aged 18-35 years in good health and CMV-seronegative. The CDR3 sequence: CATSTPSGTPNTEAFF. CDR3 in DNA: TGTGCCACCAGCACCCCGTCCGGGACACCGAACACTGAAGCTTTCTTT.